The 13 T cell receptor beta chains listed next were all sequenced from one sample in a study of cytomegalovirus exposure and HLA in healthy donors. Clones were sequenced by immunoSEQ multiplex PCR, and TCRdb holds only the in-frame ones, with some missing. The sample lists approximately 260,000 clones, approximately 83% occurring once. Material: PBMCs. These receptors were collected from a woman between 18 and 30 years old in good health and CMV-seronegative.

V is TRBV18 and J is TRBJ1-2; no clear D. In germline, CDR1 is KGHSH, CDR2 LQKENI. V lost 6 bases to trimming and J lost 8 bases, with 13 bases between them. The CDR3 spans 12 residues. The CDR3 is CASSPEVRGYTF. For the CDR3, the DNA is TGTGCCAGCTCCCCGGAGGTTCGGGGCTACACCTTC. The full variable domain, with the rest looked up from reference TRBV18 and TRBJ1-2, is NAGVMQNPRHLVRRRGQEARLRCSPMKGHSHVYWYRQLPEEGLKFMVYLQKENIIDESGMPKERFSAEFPKEGPSILRIQQVVRGDSAAYFCASSPEVRGYTFGSGTRLTVV.

The rearrangement links TRBV5-4 to TRBJ2-7, with TRBD2 as a possible D gene (5 bases). The CDR3 is 13 amino acids. Between the trimmed V and J ends, which lost 3 bases and 4 bases, there was a span of 11 bases. Germline-derived CDR1 and CDR2 are SGHNT and YYREEE (reference sequence). CDR3 loop: CASSSDPGYEQYF. The CDR3 region has the DNA TGTGCCAGCAGCTCGGACCCGGGGTACGAGCAGTACTTC.

This chain joins TRBV4-1 and TRBJ1-5; 7 nucleotides agree with TRBD1. This CDR3 has 14 residues. Looked up from germline, CDR1 is MGHRA and CDR2 is YSYEKL. V was pared by 8 bases and J by 3 bases, with 7 bases of the junction left unmatched. The CDR3 bases are TGCGCCAGCTGCAAGACAGGGTCCAATCAGCCCCAGCATTTT. Translation: CASCKTGSNQPQHF.

The V and J genes are TRBV6-1 and TRBJ1-1; 8 bases line up with TRBD1. Germline V gives CDR1 MNHNS, CDR2 SASEGT. This CDR3 region has 15 residues. V lost 1 base to trimming and J lost 3 bases; unmatched junction nucleotides: 4. The DNA for the CDR3 is TGTGCCAGCAGTGAAGGGCAGGGGGCTTACACTGAAGCTTTCTTT. This encodes CASSEGQGAYTEAFF.

This clone showed up just a few times. The rearrangement joins TRBV6-5 to TRBJ1-1; tentative D call: TRBD1 (6 bases). Trimming removed 6 bases at V and 5 bases at J, with 13 bases between. Per the germline V gene, CDR1 is MNHEY and CDR2 is SVGAGI. This CDR3 comprises 13 residues. For the CDR3, the DNA is TGTGCCAGCAGAGCCCTCAGGGGAACTGAAGCTTTCTTT. It translates to CASRALRGTEAFF.

The genes are TRBV19 and TRBJ2-7; D is ambiguous. Deletions cut 2 bases from V and 2 bases from J, with 10 bases between. The CDR3 covers 14 residues. Germline V gene sequence: CDR1 LNHDA, CDR2 SQIVND (reference sequence). For the CDR3, the DNA is TGTGCCAGTAGTATATTGTACAGTGCCTACGAGCAGTACTTC. Protein: CASSILYSAYEQYF.

The chain carries TRBV29-1 and TRBJ2-7, with TRBD2 identical over 11 bases. The V gene's germline CDR1 is SQVTM and CDR2 ANQGSEA. With V trimmed by 3 bases and J by 6 bases, 7 bases remained unmatched. CDR3 length: 14 amino acids. The CDR3 is CSVDLAGGPFEQYF. The CDR3 DNA follows: TGCAGCGTTGATTTAGCGGGAGGGCCTTTCGAGCAGTACTTC.

This chain joins TRBV29-1 and TRBJ2-7, with a tentative D call TRBD2 (6 bases). V was pared by 5 bases and J by 2 bases, with 13 bases between. The germline gives CDR1 SQVTM, CDR2 ANQGSEA. This CDR3 comprises 13 residues. The CDR3 loop is CSVSRDSAYEQYF. DNA of the CDR3: TGCAGCGTTTCCCGGGACTCCGCCTACGAGCAGTACTTC.

CDR3 sequence reads: CSGRDRAYTDTQYF. CDR3 coding DNA: TGCAGCGGTAGGGACAGGGCATACACAGATACGCAGTATTTT. The chain has TRBV29-1 and TRBJ2-3; TRBD1 agrees at 9 bases. Germline assignment: CDR1 SQVTM and CDR2 ANQGSEA. The V segment lost 7 bases and the J segment 2 bases; nucleotides outside the gene matches: 7. The CDR3 covers 14 residues.

The rearrangement uses TRBV11-3 and TRBJ2-7; TRBD1 matches at 7 bases. The CDR3 is 13 amino acids. The V gene end was trimmed by 6 bases and the J gene end by 5 bases; junction bases not matched to a gene: 7. Germline CDR1 is SGHNT and CDR2 is YENEEA. The CDR3 DNA follows: TGTGCCAGCAGGAGGGTGACAGGGAACGAGCAGTACTTC. It codes for CASRRVTGNEQYF.

The rearrangement links TRBV10-1 to TRBJ2-1, with D possibly matching TRBD1 (6 bases). Trimming pared 2 bases from V and 8 bases from J, leaving 7 bases between. The germline V gene has CDR1 WNHNN and CDR2 SYGVQD (reference sequence). The CDR3 has 12 amino acids. This CDR3 reads CASSEGGYEQFF. CDR3 nucleotide sequence: TGCGCCAGCAGTGAGGGGGGCTATGAGCAGTTCTTC.

J is TRBJ1-2 and V is TRBV9; D call uncertain. Germline V lookup: CDR1 SGDLS, CDR2 YYNGEE. This CDR3 spans 13 amino acids. V lost 2 bases to trimming and J lost 2 bases, with 7 bases between them. The CDR3 bases are TGTGCCAGCAGCGTCGAGATAAACTATGGCTACACCTTC. Translation gives CASSVEINYGYTF.

The J gene is TRBJ2-7, the V gene TRBV9; 7 nucleotides agree with TRBD1. The CDR3 is 14 residues long. Germline lookup yields CDR1 SGDLS and CDR2 YYNGEE. V lost 3 bases, J lost 3 bases, and 6 bases stayed unmatched. The CDR3 sequence is CASSAPGQFYEQYF. CDR3 DNA sequence: TGTGCCAGCAGCGCGCCGGGACAGTTCTACGAGCAGTACTTC. The variable domain in full, with the rest retrieved from reference TRBV9 and TRBJ2-7, is DSGVTQTPKHLITATGQRVTLRCSPRSGDLSVYWYQQSLDQGLQFLIQYYNGEERAKGNILERFSAQQFPDLHSELNLSSLELGDSALYFCASSAPGQFYEQYFGPGTRLTVT.